A single sample is the source of the 14 T cell receptor beta chains below, sequenced in a study of blood T cell repertoires in COVID-19. Libraries were prepared by immunoSEQ multiplex PCR; TCRdb keeps only in-frame clonotypes and omits some of them. This table holds 240,000 or so clones, 75% to 85% found once. Material for sequencing was peripheral blood. Source of these receptors: an elderly woman with COVID-19, enrolled during active disease.

This clone was found a few times. The chain uses TRBV6-5 and TRBJ1-3; maybe TRBD1 (5 bases). The CDR3 sequence is 15 residues long. Per the germline V gene, CDR1 is MNHEY and CDR2 is SVGAGI. The V and J ends lost 6 bases and 0 bases respectively, with 12 bases between them. The CDR3 DNA follows: TGTGCCAGCAGCAAGACAGATAGCTCTGGAAACACCATATATTTT. Translated: CASSKTDSSGNTIYF.

J is TRBJ1-1 and V is TRBV18, with D possibly being TRBD1 (5 bases). The CDR3 consists of 15 residues. Germline CDR1 and CDR2: KGHSH and LQKENI. V was shortened by 1 base and J by 3 bases, with 12 bases between the two germline ends. The CDR3 spells CASSPRVGGDTEAFF. Written as DNA, the CDR3 is TGTGCCAGCTCACCACGTGTCGGGGGTGACACTGAAGCTTTCTTT.

CDR3: CARGLANTGELFF. The CDR3 DNA reads TGTGCCCGGGGACTAGCGAACACCGGGGAGCTGTTTTTT. V and J are TRBV30 and TRBJ2-2; 8 positions match TRBD2. Germline trimming cut 8 bases from V and 0 bases from J; bases unmatched to any gene: 2. The CDR3 is 13 residues long. Germline V gene data show CDR1 as GTSNPN and CDR2 as SVGIG (reference sequence).

The chain couples TRBV6-5 to TRBJ2-7; 11 bases are a match to TRBD1. Germline V gene lookup returns CDR1 MNHEY and CDR2 SVGAGI. The CDR3 covers 14 residues. Unmatched junction bases numbered 4, after V lost 4 bases and J lost 5 bases. For the CDR3, the DNA is TGTGCCAGCAGTTTTCGGACAGGGGGCGACGAGCAGTACTTC. This sequence encodes CASSFRTGGDEQYF.

J is TRBJ1-3 and V is TRBV3-1 (or the pseudogene TRBV3-2), with TRBD1 as a possible D gene (6 bases). The CDR3 extends over 15 amino acids. Trimming stripped 4 bases from V and 1 base from J, with 11 bases between. Germline CDR1 is LGHDT and CDR2 is YNNKEL (reference sequence). Here the CDR3 DNA reads TGTGCCAGCAGCCTCCGAGGGGGTTCTGGAAACACCATATATTTT. It yields the protein CASSLRGGSGNTIYF.

In this sample, this clone turned up once. This sequence joins TRBV5-1 and TRBJ1-1; D gene unclear. Germline lookup yields CDR1 SGHRS and CDR2 YFSETQ. The CDR3 consists of 13 residues. Trimming shortened V by 1 base and J by 1 base, and 5 bases separated the two germline ends. CDR3 protein: CASSLTPNTEAFF. The CDR3 nucleotides read TGCGCCAGCAGCTTGACTCCGAACACTGAAGCTTTCTTT. Combining the CDR3 with reference TRBV5-1 and TRBJ1-1 gives the whole variable domain KAGVTQTPRYLIKTRGQQVTLSCSPISGHRSVSWYQQTPGQGLQFLFEYFSETQRNKGNFPGRFSGRQFSNSRSEMNVSTLELGDSALYLCASSLTPNTEAFFGQGTRLTVV.

This chain links TRBV6-1 with TRBJ1-2, with D possibly being TRBD1 (6 bases). Trimming shortened V by 2 bases and J by 8 bases, and 15 bases separated the two germline ends. There are 14 residues in the CDR3. Per germline, CDR1 MNHNS and CDR2 SASEGT. CDR3 DNA sequence: TGTGCCAGCAGTGAATCCCTTGGGACATCCGGCTACACCTTC. Its protein product is CASSESLGTSGYTF.

The J gene is TRBJ1-4, the V gene TRBV5-8; possibly TRBD1 for D (6 bases). Germline CDR1 reads SGHTS; CDR2 reads YDEGEE. The ends were cut back, 1 base at V and 4 bases at J, with 17 bases in the middle. The CDR3 is 17 residues long. The CDR3 DNA reads as TGTGCCAGCAGCTTGCTTCGAGGGGGGGGCTATAATGAAAAACTGTTTTTT. Translated, it gives CASSLLRGGGYNEKLFF.

This clone has a handful of counts. The chain has TRBV18 and TRBJ1-3, with TRBD1 matching 9 bases. Germline CDR1 and CDR2: KGHSH and LQKENI. CDR3 length: 16 residues. Trimming took 0 bases from V and 2 from J; bases not matched to a gene: 2. The CDR3 sequence: CASSPPTGGPGNTIYF. The CDR3 DNA reads as TGTGCCAGCTCACCACCGACAGGGGGACCTGGAAACACCATATATTTT.

The V gene is TRBV18, the J gene TRBJ1-3, with 7 nucleotides matching TRBD1. The V and J ends lost 1 base and 2 bases, in that order; junction bases with no gene match: 8. CDR3 size: 17 residues. CDR1 is KGHSH and CDR2 is LQKENI in the germline V gene. CDR3 amino acids: CASSPRAGGLTGNTIYF. The CDR3 DNA follows: TGTGCCAGCTCACCACGGGCAGGGGGTCTTACTGGAAACACCATATATTTT.

For the CDR3, the DNA is TGTGCCAGCAGCTTAGCTACGGGACACGGCATGAACTATGGCTACACCTTC. Amino acids: CASSLATGHGMNYGYTF. This chain connects TRBV7-9 to TRBJ1-2; maybe TRBD1 (6 bases). Per the germline V gene, CDR1 is SEHNR and CDR2 is FQNEAQ (reference sequence). The CDR3 loop spans 17 amino acids. Trimming cost V 0 bases and J 2 bases, with 16 bases left between them.

This chain joins TRBV2 and TRBJ1-5; 10 bases agree with TRBD1. CDR1 is SNHLY, CDR2 FYNNEI, per germline. This CDR3 has 16 amino acids. V was clipped by 2 bases and J by 9 bases; unmatched bases: 10. Here the CDR3 reads CASSEFGTGVSGPQHF. The CDR3 nucleotides are TGTGCCAGCAGTGAATTCGGGACAGGGGTATCGGGGCCCCAGCATTTT. Based on the CDR3 plus reference TRBV2 and TRBJ1-5, the full variable domain is EPEVTQTPSHQVTQMGQEVILRCVPISNHLYFYWYRQILGQKVEFLVSFYNNEISEKSEIFDDQFSVERPDGSNFTLKIRSTKLEDSAMYFCASSEFGTGVSGPQHFGDGTRLSIL.

CDR3 protein: CASSPWAVLGANVLTF. DNA for the CDR3: TGTGCCAGCTCACCGTGGGCCGTTTTGGGGGCCAACGTCCTGACTTTC. The chain couples TRBV18 to TRBJ2-6; no firm D call. Trimming shortened V by 3 bases and J by 4 bases, and 13 bases separated the two germline ends. This CDR3 region has 16 residues. Germline-derived CDR1 and CDR2 are KGHSH and LQKENI.

The chain uses TRBV19 and TRBJ1-5; TRBD1 aligns across 7 bases. The CDR3 length is 13 residues. CDR1 and CDR2 from the germline V gene are LNHDA and SQIVND (reference sequence). V shed 5 bases, J shed 6 bases, and the junction held 4 bases outside the gene matches. CDR3 sequence: CASSRDRRQPQHF. Here the CDR3 DNA reads TGTGCCAGTAGTCGGGACAGACGTCAGCCCCAGCATTTT.